The entry below describes one T cell receptor beta chain. The target antigen is unknown. The data stem from a study of cytomegalovirus exposure and HLA in healthy donors. Turning to the study itself: Drawn from HLA-typed donors, 80 million to 100 million unique TCRs were held in an early data release. Study outcomes and limitations: In a later analysis, the majority of CMV-associated beta chains seemingly showed HLA restriction. The sole available immune exposure information was CMV serostatus.

With 60 Vbeta and 13 Jbeta primers, the PCR was carried out. The authors' processing: Roughly 11 million of the 80 million or so unique TCR beta chains counted in a later analysis were shared. Using immunoSEQ multiplex PCR, the repertoire was profiled, and TCRdb retains in-frame clones only, with some absent. V and J calls and clone size come straight from that table; D and trimming were deduced from the DNA. Of almost 200,000 clones in the sample, over 75% were seen once. CDR1 is SQVTM, CDR2 ANQGSEA, per germline. The CDR3 loop spans 15 amino acids. V shed 7 bases and J shed 1 base, with 18 bases lying between them.

The sequencing sample was made of PBMCs. The source is a woman aged 45-65 years in good health and CMV-seronegative. V usage is TRBV29-1 and J usage is TRBJ2-3, with D perhaps matching TRBD2 (7 bases). This CDR3 reads CSASLRGRGTDTQYF. CDR3 DNA: TGCAGCGCTTCCCTGAGGGGGAGGGGCACAGATACGCAGTATTTT.